This paragraph reports one TCR beta chain. The sample originates from a study of blood T cell repertoires in COVID-19. Study-level background: The cDNA or gDNA used as material had been derived from T cells, B-cell-depleted T cells, or PBMCs.

The repertoire was sequenced with immunoSEQ multiplex PCR; TCRdb's copy has only in-frame clones and lacks some. The sample consists of about 59,000 clones, around 82% of them appearing once. Germline lookup yields CDR1 LNHDA and CDR2 SQIVND (reference sequence). The CDR3 spans 14 residues. V dropped 8 bases and J dropped 1; count of bases not matched to a gene: 5. The rearrangement joins TRBV19 to TRBJ1-5; TRBD1 agrees at 7 bases. The sequence came from a man in his fifties or sixties with acute or convalescent COVID-19. Sequenced input: peripheral blood. CDR3 bases: TGTGCCAGTGGGGGACAGTTCAGCAATCAGCCCCAGCATTTT. As protein: CASGGQFSNQPQHF.